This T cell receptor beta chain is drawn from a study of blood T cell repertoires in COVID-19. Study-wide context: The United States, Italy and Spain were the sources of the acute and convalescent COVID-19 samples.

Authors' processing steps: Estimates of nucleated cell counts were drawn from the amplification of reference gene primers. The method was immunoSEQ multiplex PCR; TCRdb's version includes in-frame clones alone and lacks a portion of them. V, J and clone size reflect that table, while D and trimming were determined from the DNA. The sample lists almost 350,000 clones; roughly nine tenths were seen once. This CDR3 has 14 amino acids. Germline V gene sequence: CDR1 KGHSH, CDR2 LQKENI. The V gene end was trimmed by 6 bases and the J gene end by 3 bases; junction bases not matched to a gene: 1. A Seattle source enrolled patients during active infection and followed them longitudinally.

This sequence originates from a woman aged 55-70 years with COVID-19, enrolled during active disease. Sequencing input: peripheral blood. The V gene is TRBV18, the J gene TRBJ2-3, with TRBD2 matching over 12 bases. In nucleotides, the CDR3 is TGTGCCAGCTCGGGGACTAGCGGGACAGATACGCAGTATTTT. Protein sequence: CASSGTSGTDTQYF.